This T cell receptor (beta chain) was sequenced during a study of blood T cell repertoires in COVID-19 (dated by TCRdb to the early 2020s). At the level of the whole study: Samples from collaborators originated in the United States, Italy and Spain and spanned both the acute and convalescent phases of COVID-19. The prospective study material was composed of cDNA or gDNA derived from T cells, B-cell-depleted T cells, or PBMCs. Subjects who had been exposed to COVID-19, were actively infected with it, or had recovered from it provided the deeply sampled blood TCRbeta repertoires that made up the dataset. A freely available public database, intended as a resource for researchers studying the immune response to SARS-CoV-2, is where the repertoires were released. Samples came from the ongoing ImmuneRACE study (first 160 participants) plus 1,254 subjects from 6 global collaborators. Nearly every sample came with metadata listing a de-identified subject ID, COVID-19 status, age in years and sex. Where available, HLA class I and class II types were obtained from metadata supplied by the sample provider rather than from assay-based typing. The paper as a whole reports these results and caveats: The amount of clinical and demographic metadata varied by source and participant and was provided uncurated.

Looking up the germline V gene yields CDR1 MGHDK and CDR2 SYGVNS. CDR3 length: 14 amino acids, cysteine to phenylalanine. The sequence is cut down to CDR3 DNA, 42 bases in frame from base 1. Relative to germline, V is 3 bases shorter and J is 2 bases shorter, with 10 bases between their ends. Collaborating institutions collected whole blood in K2EDTA tubes following their own protocols. For TCRbeta analysis, collaborators shipped samples in one of three forms: frozen whole blood, isolated PBMCs, or DNA extracted from either of those sample types. Notes on this clone: The antigen it recognizes is unknown. Base qualities are not recorded, but no much larger clone differs from it by a single base.

TCRbeta CDR3 regions were amplified from genomic DNA by means of the immunoSEQ Assay, a bias-controlled multiplex PCR. On the authors' methods: The number of nucleated cells in each sample was estimated from the amplification of reference gene primers within the assay. To quantify the absolute abundance of each unique TCRbeta CDR3 rearrangement, sequence reads were collapsed and filtered. Productive Simpson clonality was computed per sample as the square root of Simpson's diversity index over productive rearrangements. TCRdb carries this immuneACCESS record with in-frame sequences only. Its versions omit some clonotypes, under half of them owing to an unresolved V gene in the studies checked, with the rest unexplained. V and J calls plus clone size are reproduced from that table; the DNA served to infer D and trimming. The sample includes roughly 200,000 clones, with 75% to 90% observed a single time. The top ten hold more than 25% of the sample.

The sequencing sample was made of peripheral blood. This receptor chain uses TRBV25-1 and TRBJ2-5; D gene: possibly TRBD1, on 5 matching bases. This receptor was taken from a man aged 40-55 years with acute or convalescent COVID-19. The CDR3 is CASSDDRQQETQYF. The sequenced DNA: TGTGCCAGCAGTGACGATAGACAGCAAGAGACCCAGTACTTC.